A selection of T cell receptor beta chains follows, all from one sample in a study of cytomegalovirus exposure and HLA in healthy donors. The repertoire was sequenced with immunoSEQ multiplex PCR; TCRdb's copy has only in-frame clones and lacks some. The repertoire holds tens of thousands of clones, with approximately 63% as singletons. Source material: PBMCs. The receptors shown here come from a woman aged 25 to 39 in good health and CMV-seronegative. CDR3s include the opening cysteine and the closing phenylalanine or tryptophan.

V: TRBV6-6
J: TRBJ2-3
CDR3: CASSPRDRLITDTQYF

V: TRBV10-3
J: TRBJ2-1
CDR3: CAISGTGFSDEQFF

V: TRBV25-1
J: TRBJ2-7
CDR3: CASSSPDGHLREQYF

V: TRBV5-5
J: TRBJ1-3
CDR3: CASSLFVGHKSSGNTIYF

V: TRBV7-9
J: TRBJ1-2
CDR3: CASSLDFGQGNGYTF

V: TRBV6-6
J: TRBJ2-1
CDR3: CASRGGNEQFF

V: TRBV7-9
J: TRBJ1-1
CDR3: CASSPQGETEAFF

V: TRBV7-3
J: TRBJ2-1
CDR3: CASSLTFRSEQFF

V: TRBV5-1
J: TRBJ2-5
CDR3: CASRSGLAGGETQYF

V: TRBV7-9
J: TRBJ2-2
CDR3: CASSLSGSTGELFF

V: TRBV18
J: TRBJ2-6
CDR3: CASSPSGANVLTF

V: TRBV4-2
J: TRBJ2-1
CDR3: CASRKSGGTYNEQFF

V: TRBV7-9
J: TRBJ1-5
CDR3: CASSNEPQGNQPQHF

V: TRBV9
J: TRBJ2-5
CDR3: CASSVAGETQYF

V: TRBV9
J: TRBJ2-5
CDR3: CASSAGGQETQYF

V: TRBV25-1
J: TRBJ2-3
CDR3: CASSEGRGWGTDTQYF

V: TRBV10-3
J: TRBJ2-3
CDR3: CAISESPPGTVLKDTQYF

V: TRBV28
J: TRBJ2-3
CDR3: CASSLLLASRGTNTQYF

V: TRBV6-5
J: TRBJ1-1
CDR3: CASSYWGGKNTEAFF

V: TRBV5-6
J: TRBJ2-7
CDR3: CASSPGGSGEVHEQYF

V: TRBV19
J: .
CDR3: CASARQGGTYEQYF

V: TRBV5-1
J: TRBJ2-3
CDR3: CASSWSPTSGGTDTQYF

V: TRBV6-1
J: TRBJ1-4
CDR3: CASSSIVGELFF

V: TRBV7-3
J: TRBJ2-3
CDR3: CASSSRTSGTFTDTQYF

V: TRBV6-1
J: TRBJ2-7
CDR3: CASRPGQGYEQYF

V: TRBV19
J: TRBJ1-2
CDR3: CASSPFGGRPGLYGYTF

V: TRBV7-3
J: TRBJ2-1
CDR3: CASSFPGAYNEQFF

V: TRBV7-6
J: TRBJ1-3
CDR3: CASSPRTGDHSGNTIYF

V: TRBV5-4
J: TRBJ1-1
CDR3: CASSPGGTGDTEAFF

V: TRBV28
J: TRBJ1-2
CDR3: CASSIGQLNYGYTF

V: TRBV14
J: TRBJ1-4
CDR3: CASSRDARDRERKLFF

V: TRBV2
J: TRBJ1-2
CDR3: CASVTGNGYTF

V: TRBV25-1
J: TRBJ1-2
CDR3: CASSWDRERYTF

V: TRBV30
J: TRBJ1-5
CDR3: CAWAGGWIQPQHF

V: TRBV14
J: TRBJ2-3
CDR3: CASSQESSRASTDTQYF

V: TRBV7-6
J: TRBJ2-1
CDR3: CASRLAGGIKNEQFF

V: TRBV12-5
J: TRBJ2-1
CDR3: CASAWGTTNNEQFF

V: TRBV2
J: TRBJ1-1
CDR3: CASSIQGNTEAFF

V: TRBV9
J: TRBJ2-3
CDR3: CASSEHRDRDTDTQYF

V: TRBV10-3
J: TRBJ2-4
CDR3: CAISESQGLAKNIQYF

V: TRBV30
J: TRBJ2-3
CDR3: CAAVPPGRTTDTQYF

V: TRBV29-1
J: TRBJ2-7
CDR3: CSVTGTSGSYEQYF

V: TRBV5-1
J: TRBJ2-3
CDR3: CASRREVSTDTQYF

V: TRBV10-3
J: TRBJ2-7
CDR3: CAISDPTDEQYF

V: TRBV28
J: TRBJ2-7
CDR3: CASSFSGMPYF

V: TRBV5-1
J: TRBJ1-5
CDR3: CASSLAPNNQPQHF

V: TRBV6-6
J: TRBJ1-2
CDR3: CASSPSGIDFYGYTF

V: TRBV25-1
J: TRBJ2-7
CDR3: CASSERGTGEGDEQYF

V: TRBV28
J: TRBJ1-2
CDR3: CASTTGERYGYTF

V: TRBV27
J: TRBJ2-2
CDR3: CASSVSGNTGELFF

V: TRBV18
J: TRBJ1-4
CDR3: CASSPLQGRTNEKLFF

V: TRBV27
J: TRBJ1-5
CDR3: CASSLREYQPQHF

V: TRBV2
J: TRBJ2-5
CDR3: CASSPTLAGGQETQYF